What follows are 13 T cell receptor beta chains derived from one specimen sequenced in a study of chemoradiotherapy in HPV16-positive cancers. Generated by immunoSEQ multiplex PCR, the TCRdb table keeps only in-frame clones and is missing some. The data hold tens of thousands of clones, with roughly nine tenths observed a single time. The specimen was blood, collected from a patient who underwent chemoradiotherapy. The receptors shown here come from a human donor with HPV-associated anogenital cancer.

The chain combines TRBV13 with TRBJ1-1, with D possibly TRBD1 on 5 matching bases. This CDR3 has 15 amino acids. Germline CDR1 reads PRHDT; CDR2 reads FYEKMQ (reference sequence). Trimming took off 4 bases at V and 5 bases at J, with 17 bases between the two ends. CDR3 sequence reads: CASSSADMGKTEAFF. DNA of the CDR3: TGTGCCAGCAGCTCCGCGGACATGGGGAAGACTGAAGCTTTCTTT.

J is TRBJ2-2 and V is TRBV7-2; 7 bases line up with TRBD1. The junction had 4 bases not matched to a gene; V was cut back by 5 bases and J by 4 bases. CDR1 and CDR2 (germline): SGHTA, FQGNSA. The CDR3 loop spans 14 amino acids. The CDR3, as DNA: TGTGCCAGCAGCCGGGGACAGCCCACCGGGGAGCTGTTTTTT. This encodes CASSRGQPTGELFF. Full variable domain (remainder filled in from reference TRBV7-2 and TRBJ2-2): GAGVSQSPSNKVTEKGKDVELRCDPISGHTALYWYRQSLGQGLEFLIYFQGNSAPDKSGLPSDRFSAERTGGSVSTLTIQRTQQEDSAVYLCASSRGQPTGELFFGEGSRLTVL.

This clone was seen once. The chain carries TRBV5-6 and TRBJ1-3; no clear D. The germline CDR1 and CDR2 sequences are SGHDT and YYEEEE. The ends were cut back, 6 bases at V and 0 bases at J, with 7 bases in the middle. The CDR3 loop spans 13 amino acids. The DNA for the CDR3 is TGTGCCAGCAACCCCCCCTCTGGAAACACCATATATTTT. Protein sequence: CASNPPSGNTIYF. Drawing the rest from reference TRBV5-6 and TRBJ1-3, the complete variable domain is DAGVTQSPTHLIKTRGQQVTLRCSPKSGHDTVSWYQQALGQGPQFIFQYYEEEERQRGNFPDRFSGHQFPNYSSELNVNALLLGDSALYLCASNPPSGNTIYFGEGSWLTVV.

This clone was counted a few times. The rearrangement links TRBV6-5 to TRBJ1-1; unclear D gene. V was shortened by 4 bases and J by 4 bases, with 10 bases between the two germline ends. The germline V gene has CDR1 MNHEY and CDR2 SVGAGI. This CDR3 region has 13 residues. The CDR3 bases are TGTGCCAGCAGTTTAGACCCCCGCACTGAAGCTTTCTTT. Its protein is CASSLDPRTEAFF.

This chain joins TRBV5-4 and TRBJ2-5, with D perhaps TRBD1 or TRBD2 (5 bases each). Trimming removed 2 bases at V and 5 bases at J, with 16 bases between. Germline assignment: CDR1 SGHNT and CDR2 YYREEE (reference sequence). CDR3 size: 15 residues. The CDR3 coding sequence is TGTGCCAGCAGCTTTGATGGTATGGGGGTCGAGACCCAGTACTTC. This gives the protein CASSFDGMGVETQYF.

The count of this clone is one. V usage is TRBV7-8 and J usage is TRBJ1-4; maybe TRBD1 (5 bases). Germline CDR1 SGHVS, CDR2 FQNEAQ. This CDR3 has 15 amino acids. Trimming took off 5 bases at V and 8 bases at J, with 18 bases between the two ends. In DNA, the CDR3 is TGTGCCAGCAGCCCGACCCAGGGCATTGGAGAAAAACTGTTTTTT. Protein: CASSPTQGIGEKLFF.

This chain joins TRBV19 and TRBJ1-5, with TRBD1 matching 8 bases. This CDR3 comprises 15 residues. Germline V gene data show CDR1 as LNHDA and CDR2 as SQIVND (reference sequence). V trimming: 1 base; J trimming: 4 bases; junction bases outside the gene matches: 3. In DNA, the CDR3 is TGTGCCAGTAGTATAGTGGGACAGGATAATCAGCCCCAGCATTTT. Amino acids: CASSIVGQDNQPQHF.

The J gene is TRBJ1-3, the V gene TRBV6-1, with a possible D match to TRBD1 (5 bases). CDR1 is MNHNS, CDR2 SASEGT, per germline. V lost 6 bases and J lost 4, with 16 bases in between. The CDR3 contains 15 residues. The CDR3 DNA is TGTGCCAGCAGGCGGGGGGAGACAATCGGAAACACCATATATTTT. Amino acids: CASRRGETIGNTIYF.

The genes are TRBV6-5 and TRBJ2-5, with D uncertain. V was cut by 0 bases and J by 5 bases, with 4 bases left in between. The germline CDR1 and CDR2 sequences are MNHEY and SVGAGI. This CDR3 spans 12 amino acids. CDR3 sequence (DNA): TGTGCCAGCAGTTACTCGAGTGAGACCCAGTACTTC. Translation: CASSYSSETQYF.

The genes are TRBV6-5 and TRBJ2-3, with TRBD2 as a possible D gene (5 bases). CDR3 length: 12 residues. Trimming took 5 bases from V and 7 from J, leaving 10 bases between them. Germline values: CDR1 MNHEY, CDR2 SVGAGI. The CDR3 sequence: CASSPRGNTQYF. The DNA of the CDR3 is TGTGCCAGCAGTCCCCGGGGTAATACGCAGTATTTT.

The J gene is TRBJ2-7, the V gene TRBV6-6; possibly TRBD1 for D (6 bases). Trimming pared 2 bases from V and 1 base from J, leaving 9 bases between. The CDR3 consists of 14 residues. CDR1 is MNHNY and CDR2 is SVGAGI in the germline V gene (reference sequence). CDR3 protein: CASSYGQTSYEQYF. CDR3 bases: TGTGCCAGCAGTTACGGACAGACTTCCTACGAGCAGTACTTC.

The chain links TRBV29-1 to TRBJ2-3; 10 bases match TRBD2. CDR3 length equals 18 residues. Germline trimming cut 0 bases from V and 0 bases from J; bases unmatched to any gene: 9. The V gene's germline CDR1 is SQVTM and CDR2 ANQGSEA. The CDR3: CSVEDIGTSAASTDTQYF. CDR3 nucleotide sequence: TGCAGCGTTGAAGATATAGGGACTAGCGCCGCTAGCACAGATACGCAGTATTTT.

The chain couples TRBV6-5 to TRBJ2-1; 9 positions agree with TRBD1. The CDR3 is made up of 15 amino acids. In germline, CDR1 is MNHEY, CDR2 SVGAGI. The V and J ends lost 10 bases and 6 bases, in that order; junction bases with no gene match: 13. The CDR3 sequence: CATGLMDRGSNEQFF. CDR3 in DNA: TGTGCCACTGGCCTTATGGACAGGGGAAGCAATGAGCAGTTCTTC.